This TCR beta chain is from a study of patients and donors after allogeneic stem cell transplantation. TCRdb analysed the RT-PCR reads with MiXCR anew, one entry per CDR3 protein. This repertoire shows approximately 250,000 distinct CDR3 sequences, 11% to 15% found once; its top ten account for 11%. This clonotype was observed many times. V lost 2 bases to trimming and J lost 8 bases, with 12 bases between them. The CDR3 covers 13 residues. The V call is TRBV12-3 or TRBV12-4, the J call TRBJ1-1, with D perhaps TRBD1 (5 bases). This clonotype was sampled from a human donor who was either an allogeneic HSCT recipient or a stem cell or donor lymphocyte infusion donor (not recorded which). It is not recorded whose cells these are; they may come from a transplant donor. Sequenced sample: blood, either unsorted or a sorted T cell fraction (not recorded which). For the CDR3, the DNA is TGTGCCAGCAGTTTATCGGGGCATAGGGAAGCTTTCTTT. It yields the protein CASSLSGHREAFF.